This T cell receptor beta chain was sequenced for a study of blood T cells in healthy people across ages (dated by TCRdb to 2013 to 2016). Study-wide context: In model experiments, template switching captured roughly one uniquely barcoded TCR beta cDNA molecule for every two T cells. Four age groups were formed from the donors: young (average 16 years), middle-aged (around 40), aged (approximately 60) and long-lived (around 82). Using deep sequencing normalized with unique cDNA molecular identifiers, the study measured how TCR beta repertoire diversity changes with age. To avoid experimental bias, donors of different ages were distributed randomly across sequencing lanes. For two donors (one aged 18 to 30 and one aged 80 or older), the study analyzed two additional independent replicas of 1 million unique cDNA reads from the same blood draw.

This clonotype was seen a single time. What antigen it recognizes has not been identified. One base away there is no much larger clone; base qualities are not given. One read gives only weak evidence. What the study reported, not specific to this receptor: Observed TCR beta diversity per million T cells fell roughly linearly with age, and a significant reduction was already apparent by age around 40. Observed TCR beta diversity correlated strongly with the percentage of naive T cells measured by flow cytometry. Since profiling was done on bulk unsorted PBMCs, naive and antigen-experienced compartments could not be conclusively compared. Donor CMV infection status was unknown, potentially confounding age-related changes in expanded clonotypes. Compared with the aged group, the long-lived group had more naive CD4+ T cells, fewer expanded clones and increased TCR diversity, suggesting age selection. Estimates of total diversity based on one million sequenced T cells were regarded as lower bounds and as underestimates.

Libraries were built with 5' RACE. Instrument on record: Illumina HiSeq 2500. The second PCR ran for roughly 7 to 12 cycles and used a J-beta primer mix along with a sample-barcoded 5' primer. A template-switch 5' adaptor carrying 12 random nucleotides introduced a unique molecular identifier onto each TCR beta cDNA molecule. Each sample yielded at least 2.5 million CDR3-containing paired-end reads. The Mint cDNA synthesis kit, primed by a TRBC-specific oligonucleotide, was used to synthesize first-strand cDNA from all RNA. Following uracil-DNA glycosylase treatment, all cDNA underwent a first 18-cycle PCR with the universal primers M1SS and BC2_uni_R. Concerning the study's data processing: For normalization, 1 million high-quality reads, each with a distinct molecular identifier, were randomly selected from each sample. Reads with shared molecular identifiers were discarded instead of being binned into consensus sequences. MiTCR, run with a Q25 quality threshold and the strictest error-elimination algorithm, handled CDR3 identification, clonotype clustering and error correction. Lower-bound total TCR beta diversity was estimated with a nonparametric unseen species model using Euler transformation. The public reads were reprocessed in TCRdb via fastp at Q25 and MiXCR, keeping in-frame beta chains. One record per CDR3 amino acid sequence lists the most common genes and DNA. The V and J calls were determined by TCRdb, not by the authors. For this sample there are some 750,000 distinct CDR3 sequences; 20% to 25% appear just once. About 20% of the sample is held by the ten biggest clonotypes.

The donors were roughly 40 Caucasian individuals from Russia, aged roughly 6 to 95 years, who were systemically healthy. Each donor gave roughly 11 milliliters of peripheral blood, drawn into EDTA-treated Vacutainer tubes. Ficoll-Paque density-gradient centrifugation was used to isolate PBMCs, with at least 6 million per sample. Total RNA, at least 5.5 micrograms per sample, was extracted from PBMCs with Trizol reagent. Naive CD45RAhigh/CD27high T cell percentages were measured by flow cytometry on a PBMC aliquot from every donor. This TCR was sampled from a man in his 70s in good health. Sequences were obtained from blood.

The CDR3 loop reads CASSLAEGGRAGAYNEQFF. The DNA sequence is as follows: TGCGCCAGCAGCTTGGCCGAAGGCGGGAGGGCAGGGGCCTACAATGAGCAGTTCTTC. This chain joins TRBV5-1 to TRBJ2-1, and 9 junction bases match TRBD2. The CDR3 runs 19 amino acids, cysteine and phenylalanine included. Solely the CDR3 DNA is kept, with 57 bases framed from the first base. For this chain, trimming is 0 bases at the V end and 2 bases at the J end, and the number of junction bases without a gene match is 12. CDR1 and CDR2 are drawn from the germline V gene: SGHRS, YFSETQ. Reference TRBV5-1 and TRBJ2-1 proteins supply the regions before and after the CDR3; the full variable domain is: KAGVTQTPRYLIKTRGQQVTLSCSPISGHRSVSWYQQTPGQGLQFLFEYFSETQRNKGNFPGRFSGRQFSNSRSEMNVSTLELGDSALYLCASSLAEGGRAGAYNEQFFGPGTRLTVL.